This TCR beta chain was captured in a study of blood T cell repertoires in COVID-19. Repertoires were generated with immunoSEQ multiplex PCR, while TCRdb's copy carries only in-frame clones and drops some. This table has roughly 100,000 clones, approximately 80% appearing once. Germline assignment: CDR1 SGHVS and CDR2 FQNEAQ. Trimming took 1 base from V and 0 from J, leaving 10 bases between them. The CDR3 runs 15 residues. The sequenced sample consisted of peripheral blood. V gene TRBV7-8 combines with J gene TRBJ2-7; tentatively, D is TRBD2 (5 bases). The origin of this receptor is a human donor in a cohort sampled during active COVID-19. Here the CDR3 DNA reads TGTGCCAGCAGCTTAGGCCGACTACACTCCTACGAGCAGTACTTC. As protein: CASSLGRLHSYEQYF.